A single sample is the source of the 24 T cell receptor beta chains below, sequenced in a study of control samples from healthy donors and cancer patients. Using immunoSEQ multiplex PCR, the repertoire was profiled, and TCRdb retains in-frame clones only, with some absent. The table lists approximately 84,000 clones, about nine tenths of them singletons. Sample: blood. These receptors all stem from a man aged 30 to 39 in good health.

The chain recombines TRBV9 with TRBJ2-2; weak D call: TRBD1 (6 bases). With 1 base removed from V and 2 bases from J, the gap between germline ends came to 9 bases. This CDR3 has 15 amino acids. The germline gives CDR1 SGDLS, CDR2 YYNGEE. In nucleotides, the CDR3 is TGTGCCAGCAGCGTAAGGGGGACAAACACCGGGGAGCTGTTTTTT. As protein: CASSVRGTNTGELFF.

The V and J genes are TRBV19 and TRBJ1-4, with D unresolved. The germline V gene encodes CDR1 LNHDA and CDR2 SQIVND (reference sequence). V was trimmed by 6 bases and J by 3 bases, leaving 8 bases between them. CDR3 length equals 13 residues. For the CDR3, the DNA is TGTGCCAGTAGCGGGCTACCTAATGAAAAACTGTTTTTT. Residues: CASSGLPNEKLFF.

This chain uses TRBV7-3 with TRBJ2-2; perhaps TRBD2 as D (5 bases). Germline V gives CDR1 SGHTA, CDR2 FQGTGA. The V and J ends lost 6 bases and 5 bases respectively, with 13 bases between them. The CDR3 is 14 amino acids. In DNA, the CDR3 is TGTGCCAGCAGGTCGAGGGCTGGGACCGGGGAGCTGTTTTTT. Encoded protein: CASRSRAGTGELFF.

This clone turned up a few times. In DNA, the CDR3 is TGTGCCAGCAGGACCGGTTATAGCAATCAGCCCCAGCATTTT. It yields the protein CASRTGYSNQPQHF. The rearrangement uses TRBV6-5 and TRBJ1-5; D is unresolved. Trimming pared 6 bases from V and 0 bases from J, leaving 9 bases between. Germline V gene data show CDR1 as MNHEY and CDR2 as SVGAGI. The CDR3 has 14 residues.

The gene calls are TRBV6-2 or TRBV6-3 and TRBJ2-1; 11 bases align to TRBD2. The CDR3 has 16 amino acids. J lost 0 bases, V lost 6 bases, and 4 bases had no gene match. Germline CDR1 is MNHEY and CDR2 is SVGEGT. CDR3 DNA sequence: TGTGCCAGCAGCCCCGGGACTAGCGGCTCCTACAATGAGCAGTTCTTC. It yields the protein CASSPGTSGSYNEQFF.

The CDR3 DNA reads as TGTGCCAGCAGCCAAGAGGCCAGGAACACTGAAGCTTTCTTT. It specifies CASSQEARNTEAFF. The chain combines TRBV3-1 (or the pseudogene TRBV3-2) with TRBJ1-1; D not resolved. Germline V lookup: CDR1 LGHDT, CDR2 YNNKEL (reference sequence). V lost 0 bases, J lost 1 base, and 6 bases lay in between. The CDR3 runs to 14 residues.

The chain uses TRBV2 and TRBJ2-7; D is ambiguous. V dropped 2 bases and J dropped 5 bases, with 16 bases sitting between them. CDR1 SNHLY and CDR2 FYNNEI come from the germline V gene. The CDR3 consists of 15 residues. Here the CDR3 reads CASSERSTGGHEQYF. The CDR3 DNA follows: TGTGCCAGCAGTGAACGGTCTACCGGCGGCCACGAGCAGTACTTC. Based on the CDR3 plus reference TRBV2 and TRBJ2-7, the full variable domain is EPEVTQTPSHQVTQMGQEVILRCVPISNHLYFYWYRQILGQKVEFLVSFYNNEISEKSEIFDDQFSVERPDGSNFTLKIRSTKLEDSAMYFCASSERSTGGHEQYFGPGTRLTVT.

This clone was seen only once. The genes are TRBV30 and TRBJ1-2; the D is unclear. The CDR3 is 14 amino acids. The germline V and J ends were trimmed by 2 bases and 6 bases, with 16 bases remaining between them. Germline CDR1 reads GTSNPN; CDR2 reads SVGIG (reference sequence). Here the CDR3 DNA reads TGTGCCTGGAGTACCCCTCAGGTCCCTAATGGCTACACCTTC. Translated, it gives CAWSTPQVPNGYTF. The whole variable domain, remainder taken from reference TRBV30 and TRBJ1-2, is SQTIHQWPATLVQPVGSPLSLECTVEGTSNPNLYWYRQAAGRGLQLLFYSVGIGQISSEVPQNLSASRPQDRQFILSSKKLLLSDSGFYLCAWSTPQVPNGYTFGSGTRLTVV.

The chain links TRBV13 to TRBJ2-7, with no clear D. The CDR3 contains 11 residues. Trimming took 3 bases from V and 9 from J, leaving 9 bases between them. The germline gives CDR1 PRHDT, CDR2 FYEKMQ (reference sequence). The CDR3 coding sequence is TGTGCCAGCAGCTTGGGTTTGCGGCAGTACTTC. The encoded protein is CASSLGLRQYF.

V and J are TRBV30 and TRBJ2-7; D is uncertain. The CDR3 is 11 amino acids. V lost 2 bases and J 5 bases, leaving 7 bases between the germline ends. Germline V gene lookup returns CDR1 GTSNPN and CDR2 SVGIG (reference sequence). CDR3 protein: CAWSRSDEQYF. In DNA, the CDR3 is TGTGCCTGGAGTCGTTCGGACGAGCAGTACTTC.

This clone is a singleton in its sample. The gene calls are TRBV5-6 and TRBJ1-5; possible D gene TRBD1, 5 bases. Trimming stripped 3 bases from V and 5 bases from J, with 15 bases between. Germline assignment: CDR1 SGHDT and CDR2 YYEEEE. CDR3 length: 15 residues. The CDR3, as DNA: TGTGCCAGCAGCTGGACGGGGGAGGATGATCAGCCCCAGCATTTT. This translates into CASSWTGEDDQPQHF.

The chain carries TRBV7-9 and TRBJ2-1; 8 bases are shared with TRBD2. The J segment lost 0 bases and the V segment lost 1 base, leaving 2 bases of the junction unmatched. Germline CDR1 and CDR2: SEHNR and FQNEAQ (reference sequence). The CDR3 has 16 residues. The DNA for the CDR3 is TGTGCCAGCAGCTTAGTTGCGGGGGGCTCCTACAATGAGCAGTTCTTC. Translated: CASSLVAGGSYNEQFF.

This sequence joins TRBV27 and TRBJ1-5, with TRBD1 identical over 8 bases. The CDR3 has 14 residues. CDR1 is MNHEY, CDR2 SMNVEV, per germline (reference sequence). The trim removed 6 bases at V and 2 bases at J, leaving 3 bases unmatched. The DNA of the CDR3 is TGTGCCAGCAGCCAACAGGGGGGCAATCAGCCCCAGCATTTT. Translating gives CASSQQGGNQPQHF.

The rearrangement joins TRBV15 to TRBJ2-2, with a tentative D call TRBD2 (6 bases). Trimming stripped 0 bases from V and 2 bases from J, with 10 bases between. This CDR3 is 16 amino acids long. Germline CDR1 reads LNHNV; CDR2 reads YYDKDF (reference sequence). Here the CDR3 reads CATSRESAGNTGELFF. The CDR3, as DNA: TGTGCCACCAGCAGAGAATCTGCGGGAAACACCGGGGAGCTGTTTTTT.

Turning to this clone: Other DNA sequences in the sample encode the same CDR3. V usage is TRBV7-9 and J usage is TRBJ2-7; D might be TRBD1 (5 bases). The germline CDR1 and CDR2 sequences are SEHNR and FQNEAQ (reference sequence). Trimming shortened V by 5 bases and J by 0 bases, and 11 bases separated the two germline ends. This CDR3 spans 14 amino acids. CDR3 nucleotides: TGTGCCAGCAGCCTCTGGGGCAGCTCCTACGAGCAGTACTTC. Residues: CASSLWGSSYEQYF.

This chain's CDR3 is CASSPTGAPQHF. The CDR3 DNA is TGTGCCAGCAGCCCGACGGGCGCGCCCCAGCATTTT. The rearrangement joins TRBV11-2 to TRBJ1-5; D remains ambiguous. This CDR3 has 12 residues. CDR1 SGHAT and CDR2 FQNNGV come from the germline V gene. The V gene lost 5 bases and the J gene lost 9 bases, with 11 bases spanning the gap.

The chain carries TRBV10-3 and TRBJ1-1, with D hard to call. This CDR3 is built from 14 residues. Trimming cost V 3 bases and J 5 bases, with 13 bases left between them. Per the germline V gene, CDR1 is ENHRY and CDR2 is SYGVKD. The CDR3 loop reads CAISDNGVRTEAFF. The CDR3 region has the DNA TGTGCCATCAGTGATAATGGTGTTAGGACTGAAGCTTTCTTT.

The chain uses TRBV4-3 and TRBJ2-2; 8 bases agree with TRBD1. The CDR3 loop spans 16 amino acids. The germline V gene encodes CDR1 LGHNA and CDR2 YSLEER. With 5 bases clipped from V and 0 bases from J, the junction kept 5 bases outside the gene matches. The CDR3 loop is CASSKTGEPNTGELFF. The CDR3 DNA reads TGCGCCAGCAGCAAGACAGGGGAGCCGAACACCGGGGAGCTGTTTTTT.

The sample holds a few counts of this clone. The CDR3 loop reads CASSSGTGGYGYTF. The CDR3 DNA sequence: TGTGCCAGCAGTTCCGGGACAGGGGGCTATGGCTACACCTTC. The V call is TRBV7-9, the J call TRBJ1-2; 11 nucleotides line up with TRBD1. This CDR3 spans 14 amino acids. The germline gives CDR1 SEHNR, CDR2 FQNEAQ (reference sequence). J gave up 4 bases and V 6 bases, and 4 bases lay outside the gene matches.

V is TRBV19 and J is TRBJ2-3; possibly TRBD2 for D (5 bases). This CDR3 comprises 13 residues. Germline assignment: CDR1 LNHDA and CDR2 SQIVND (reference sequence). The ends were cut back, 0 bases at V and 8 bases at J, with 9 bases in the middle. The DNA of the CDR3 is TGTGCCAGTAGTATAGAGGCTAGCCCTACGCAGTATTTT. This gives the protein CASSIEASPTQYF.

In DNA, the CDR3 is TGTGCCAGCAGCTTATGGACAGGGGACAATGAGCAGTTCTTC. Protein: CASSLWTGDNEQFF. The chain carries TRBV11-2 and TRBJ2-1; 9 bases match TRBD1. The CDR3 runs 14 residues. Germline trimming cut 2 bases from V and 5 bases from J; bases unmatched to any gene: 1. The V gene's germline CDR1 is SGHAT and CDR2 FQNNGV.

V and J are TRBV7-6 and TRBJ2-2, with D unclear. Between the trimmed V and J ends, which lost 1 base and 3 bases, there was a span of 12 bases. Per the germline V gene, CDR1 is SGHVS and CDR2 is FNYEAQ. This CDR3 has 16 residues. The CDR3 DNA follows: TGTGCCAGCAGCTTAGGCGTGACACCTGACACCGGGGAGCTGTTTTTT. Its translation: CASSLGVTPDTGELFF.

The chain has TRBV6-4 and TRBJ1-1; possible D gene TRBD1, 6 bases. Trimming shortened V by 10 bases and J by 6 bases, and 18 bases separated the two germline ends. The CDR3 runs 13 residues. Germline V CDR1 and CDR2: MRHNA, SNTAGT. The CDR3, as DNA: TGTGCCACCGAAGGGGCAGGGGAGTCTGAAGCTTTCTTT. This sequence encodes CATEGAGESEAFF.

This clone was seen once. The CDR3 nucleotides read TGTGCCAGCAGTTTCGGTGGGTCTGGACAGGGGGCCTACGAGCAGTACTTC. Its protein product is CASSFGGSGQGAYEQYF. This chain links TRBV7-3 with TRBJ2-7, with 10 bases matching TRBD1. Germline V gene sequence: CDR1 SGHTA, CDR2 FQGTGA. The V segment lost 6 bases and the J segment 2 bases; nucleotides outside the gene matches: 13. The CDR3 loop spans 17 amino acids.